Below, 22 T cell receptor beta chains from the same sample are listed, as sequenced in a study of T cells in Graves' hyperthyroidism and ophthalmopathy. TCR beta CDR3 region amplification was performed from RNA transcripts. The HTBI set primed first-round TCR CDR3 RT-PCR. MiXCR, applied by TCRdb to the multiplex PCR reads, yields one record per CDR3 protein. The table has a few hundred thousand distinct CDR3 sequences, 11% to 15% seen once. The sequenced sample was blood. Every receptor here comes from a woman between 25 and 40 years old with Graves' hyperthyroidism that later progressed to Graves' ophthalmopathy.

Note on this clonotype: A much larger clone differs by one base, so this may be a read error. The conserved final phenylalanine or tryptophan is absent from the CDR3, which likely points to a read error. The V and J genes are TRBV20-1 and TRBJ2-5; no definite D call. Trimming removed 8 bases from V and 0 bases from J, with 10 bases in between. The CDR3 has 12 residues. Germline values: CDR1 DFQATT, CDR2 SNEGSKA (reference sequence). The CDR3 DNA reads TGCAGTACTGACAATGACCAAGAGACCCAGTACTGC. It translates to CSTDNDQETQYC.

This clonotype was detected only a few times. This chain joins TRBV4-2 and TRBJ2-1; possibly TRBD2 for D (6 bases). Per germline, CDR1 LGHNA and CDR2 YNFKEQ. V was pared by 1 base and J by 0 bases, with 10 bases between. This CDR3 has 16 residues. CDR3 bases: TGTGCCAGCAGCCAAGCGTTGCGGGACTCCTACAATGAGCAGTTCTTC. Its translation: CASSQALRDSYNEQFF.

Note on this clonotype: Being one base from a much bigger clone, this may be a read error. The V call is TRBV5-1, the J call TRBJ2-1; 8 bases align to TRBD1. The CDR3 sequence is 14 residues long. CDR1 SGHRS and CDR2 YFSETQ come from the germline V gene. The CDR3 DNA sequence: TGCGCCAGCAGCTTGCAGGACAGGGTGGGAGAGCAGTCCTTC. Translating it yields CASSLQDRVGEQSF. The complete variable domain, with remaining parts taken from reference TRBV5-1 and TRBJ2-1, reads KAGVTQTPRYLIKTRGQQVTLSCSPISGHRSVSWYQQTPGQGLQFLFEYFSETQRNKGNFPGRFSGRQFSNSRSEMNVSTLELGDSALYLCASSLQDRVGEQSFGPGTRLTVL.

This clonotype was seen repeatedly, ten times or more. The genes are TRBV30 and TRBJ1-3, with TRBD1 matching over 7 bases. The CDR3 consists of 16 residues. Germline trimming cut 1 base from V and 2 bases from J; bases unmatched to any gene: 8. Germline V gene lookup returns CDR1 GTSNPN and CDR2 SVGIG (reference sequence). In DNA, the CDR3 is TGTGCCTGGAGTGGGGGGGACAGCTATCCTGGAAACACCATATATTTT. It codes for CAWSGGDSYPGNTIYF.

The gene calls are TRBV19 and TRBJ2-1, with 12 bases that match TRBD2. There are 16 residues in the CDR3. Trimming took 4 bases from V and 2 from J; bases not matched to a gene: 3. Looked up from germline, CDR1 is LNHDA and CDR2 is SQIVND (reference sequence). CDR3 region: CASSKGTSGPYNEQFF. The CDR3 DNA is TGTGCCAGTAGTAAAGGGACTAGCGGGCCCTACAATGAGCAGTTCTTC. The entire variable domain, with the rest obtained from reference TRBV19 and TRBJ2-1, is as follows: DGGITQSPKYLFRKEGQNVTLSCEQNLNHDAMYWYRQDPGQGLRLIYYSQIVNDFQKGDIAEGYSVSREKKESFPLTVTSAQKNPTAFYLCASSKGTSGPYNEQFFGPGTRLTVL.

This clonotype has just a few counts. The V gene is TRBV10-3, the J gene TRBJ1-3; D is unclear. The CDR3 has 14 amino acids. The germline V gene encodes CDR1 ENHRY and CDR2 SYGVKD. Between the trimmed V and J ends, which lost 3 bases and 0 bases, there was a span of 6 bases. The CDR3 bases are TGTGCCATCAGTGAAGATTACTCTGGAAACACCATATATTTT. Translation gives CAISEDYSGNTIYF.

This clonotype came up many times. The V call is TRBV10-3, the J call TRBJ1-3; D is unresolved. The CDR3 extends over 15 amino acids. Between the trimmed V and J ends, which lost 4 bases and 0 bases, there was a span of 10 bases. Germline CDR1 is ENHRY and CDR2 is SYGVKD. CDR3 sequence: CAISVFPSSGNTIYF. The CDR3 region has the DNA TGTGCCATCAGTGTCTTCCCTTCCTCTGGAAACACCATATATTTT.

The chain combines TRBV29-1 with TRBJ2-3; D is possibly TRBD2 (6 bases). The CDR3 length is 13 residues. Germline V lookup: CDR1 SQVTM, CDR2 ANQGSEA. V was cut by 8 bases and J by 5 bases, with 17 bases left in between. The CDR3 nucleotides read TGCAGCCCAGAGGCCCCAGCGGGAGATACGCAGTATTTT. Its protein is CSPEAPAGDTQYF.

This clonotype was detected ten times or more. The chain links TRBV30 to TRBJ1-3; TRBD1 agrees at 8 bases. The CDR3 covers 14 residues. Germline V CDR1 and CDR2: GTSNPN, SVGIG (reference sequence). Unmatched junction bases numbered 5, after V lost 3 bases and J lost 4 bases. CDR3 sequence (DNA): TGTGCCTGGAGGAGACAGGGGTTGGGAAACACCATATATTTT. It yields the protein CAWRRQGLGNTIYF.

This clonotype showed up many times. This chain links TRBV12-3 or TRBV12-4 with TRBJ2-3, with D maybe TRBD1 (5 bases). The CDR3 is 12 residues long. The V end was cut by 4 bases, the J end by 8 bases, with 10 bases between. The CDR3 sequence is CASSSTVGTQYF. CDR3 DNA: TGTGCCAGCAGTTCGACAGTTGGTACGCAGTATTTT.

This clonotype has at least ten counts. This chain links TRBV5-6 with TRBJ2-7; 7 nucleotides line up with TRBD2. The germline CDR1 and CDR2 sequences are SGHDT and YYEEEE. The CDR3 contains 14 residues. Trimming removed 5 bases from V and 6 bases from J; junction bases left unmatched: 11. DNA of the CDR3: TGTGCCAGCAGGGGGACCGGGACTAAACTCGAGCAGTACTTC. Translation: CASRGTGTKLEQYF.

This chain uses TRBV27 with TRBJ2-1; 7 bases map to TRBD2. Germline V gene sequence: CDR1 MNHEY, CDR2 SMNVEV (reference sequence). The CDR3 is made up of 14 amino acids. The J segment lost 5 bases and the V segment lost 3 bases, leaving 4 bases of the junction unmatched. The CDR3 sequence: CASSFAGTNNEQFF. The CDR3 bases are TGTGCCAGCAGTTTTGCCGGGACTAACAATGAGCAGTTCTTC.

This clonotype was recorded many times. J is TRBJ1-1 and V is TRBV24-1, with D uncertain. This CDR3 is 13 amino acids long. Trimming removed 4 bases from V and 5 bases from J, with 10 bases in between. Germline V gene lookup returns CDR1 KGHDR and CDR2 SFDVKD. As DNA, the CDR3 is TGTGCCACCAGTGACGCGACAAATACTGAAGCTTTCTTT. It encodes CATSDATNTEAFF.

At least ten counts were recorded for this clonotype. Here the CDR3 DNA reads TGTGCCAGCAGCTTGAGGCAGATGAACACTGAAGCTTTCTTT. It is translated as CASSLRQMNTEAFF. V is TRBV5-6 and J is TRBJ1-1; D is ambiguous. V gave up 1 base and J gave up 0 bases, with 7 bases separating them. The CDR3 has 14 residues. Germline V gene data show CDR1 as SGHDT and CDR2 as YYEEEE.

This clonotype was seen at least ten times. The rearrangement links TRBV28 to TRBJ2-7, with 7 bases fitting TRBD1. V gave up 1 base and J gave up 4 bases; unmatched junction bases: 13. The germline V gene has CDR1 MDHEN and CDR2 SYDVKM. The CDR3 has 17 amino acids. The CDR3 region has the DNA TGTGCCAGCAGTTTATCCTTCGGGACAGATTCCCTTTACGAGCAGTACTTC. Translated: CASSLSFGTDSLYEQYF.

The J gene is TRBJ2-5, the V gene TRBV4-1; possibly TRBD1 for D (6 bases). Germline V lookup: CDR1 MGHRA, CDR2 YSYEKL. The V gene lost 0 bases and the J gene lost 5 bases, with 10 bases spanning the gap. This CDR3 has 14 amino acids. The CDR3 loop is CASSQEGALETQYF. The CDR3, as DNA: TGCGCCAGCAGCCAAGAGGGGGCTTTGGAGACCCAGTACTTC.

There are many counts of this clonotype. The chain uses TRBV7-2 and TRBJ1-5, with D tentatively TRBD1 (6 bases). There are 13 residues in the CDR3. V was shortened by 5 bases and J by 4 bases, with 9 bases between the two germline ends. The germline gives CDR1 SGHTA, CDR2 FQGNSA. DNA of the CDR3: TGTGCCAGCAGCCCGGACAGAAATCAGCCCCAGCATTTT. This gives the protein CASSPDRNQPQHF.

This clonotype has ten or more counts. The V and J genes are TRBV24-1 and TRBJ1-2, with unresolved D. This CDR3 is built from 14 residues. Germline assignment: CDR1 KGHDR and CDR2 SFDVKD. Trimming shortened V by 1 base and J by 5 bases, and 10 bases separated the two germline ends. CDR3 amino acids: CATSDFSISYGYTF. The DNA for the CDR3 is TGTGCCACCAGTGATTTCTCGATCTCTTATGGCTACACCTTC.

This clonotype has ten or more counts. This chain links TRBV6-5 with TRBJ2-2, with TRBD2 identical over 14 bases. Germline values: CDR1 MNHEY, CDR2 SVGAGI. The trim removed 0 bases at V and 0 bases at J, leaving 3 bases unmatched. The CDR3 is made up of 19 amino acids. DNA of the CDR3: TGTGCCAGCAGTTACTCGACTAGCGGGAGGGCCGCGAACACCGGGGAGCTGTTTTTT. Residues: CASSYSTSGRAANTGELFF.

This clonotype was recorded at least ten times. This rearrangement joins TRBV5-1 to TRBJ2-2; D gene ambiguous. The V gene's germline CDR1 is SGHRS and CDR2 YFSETQ. V was shortened by 2 bases and J by 5 bases, with 13 bases between the two germline ends. The CDR3 runs to 15 residues. CDR3: CASSFESWRTGELFF. The DNA for the CDR3 is TGCGCCAGCAGCTTTGAGTCCTGGCGGACCGGGGAGCTGTTTTTT.

The table lists this clonotype with many counts. This rearrangement joins TRBV7-9 to TRBJ2-7; maybe TRBD2 (6 bases). CDR1 SEHNR and CDR2 FQNEAQ come from the germline V gene (reference sequence). V lost 5 bases, J lost 2 bases, and 13 bases lay in between. The length of the CDR3 is 14 residues. The CDR3 is CASSRGTQPYEQYF. The CDR3 region has the DNA TGTGCCAGCAGCCGCGGGACGCAACCCTACGAGCAGTACTTC. Together with reference TRBV7-9 and TRBJ2-7, the CDR3 gives the full variable domain: DTGVSQNPRHKITKRGQNVTFRCDPISEHNRLYWYRQTLGQGPEFLTYFQNEAQLEKSRLLSDRFSAERPKGSFSTLEIQRTEQGDSAMYLCASSRGTQPYEQYFGPGTRLTVT.

This clonotype has ten or more counts. This sequence joins TRBV6-2 or TRBV6-3 and TRBJ1-2; no clear D gene. Trimming took 5 bases from V and 4 from J, leaving 8 bases between them. Germline V gene lookup returns CDR1 MNHEY and CDR2 SVGEGT. The CDR3 has 12 amino acids. The chain's CDR3 is CASSSQAYGYTF. The CDR3 DNA reads TGTGCCAGCAGTAGTCAGGCCTATGGCTACACCTTC.